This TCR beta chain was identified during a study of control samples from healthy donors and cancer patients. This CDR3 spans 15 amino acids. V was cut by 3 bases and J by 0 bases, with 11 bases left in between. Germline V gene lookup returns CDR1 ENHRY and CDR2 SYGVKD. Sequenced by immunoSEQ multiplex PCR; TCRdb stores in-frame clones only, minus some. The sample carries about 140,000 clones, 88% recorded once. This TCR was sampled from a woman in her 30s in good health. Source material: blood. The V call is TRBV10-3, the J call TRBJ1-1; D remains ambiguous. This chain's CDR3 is CAISDPAGVNTEAFF. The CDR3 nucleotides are TGTGCCATCAGTGACCCTGCTGGGGTGAACACTGAAGCTTTCTTT.